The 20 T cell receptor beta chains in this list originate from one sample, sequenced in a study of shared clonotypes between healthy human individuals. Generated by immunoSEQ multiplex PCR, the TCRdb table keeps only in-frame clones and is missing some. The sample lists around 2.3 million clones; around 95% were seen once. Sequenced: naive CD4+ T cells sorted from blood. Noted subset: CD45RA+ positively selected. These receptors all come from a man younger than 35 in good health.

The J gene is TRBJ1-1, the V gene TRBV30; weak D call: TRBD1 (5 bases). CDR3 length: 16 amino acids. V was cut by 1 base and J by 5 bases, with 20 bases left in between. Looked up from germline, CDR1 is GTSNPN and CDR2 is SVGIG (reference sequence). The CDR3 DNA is TGTGCCTGGAGTGCCCCTGGGGGTAAGGGCGCTACTGAAGCTTTCTTT. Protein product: CAWSAPGGKGATEAFF.

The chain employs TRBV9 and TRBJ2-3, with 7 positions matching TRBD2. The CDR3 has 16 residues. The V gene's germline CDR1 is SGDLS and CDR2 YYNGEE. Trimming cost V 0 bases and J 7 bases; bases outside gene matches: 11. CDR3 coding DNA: TGTGCCAGCAGCGTAGGGGGGGGAACCGCCCCGAATACGCAGTATTTT. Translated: CASSVGGGTAPNTQYF.

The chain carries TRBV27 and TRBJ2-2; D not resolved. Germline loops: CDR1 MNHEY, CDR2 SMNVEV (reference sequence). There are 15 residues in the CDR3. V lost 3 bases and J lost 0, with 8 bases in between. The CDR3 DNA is TGTGCCAGCAGTTTTGCACCGACGAACACCGGGGAGCTGTTTTTT. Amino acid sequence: CASSFAPTNTGELFF.

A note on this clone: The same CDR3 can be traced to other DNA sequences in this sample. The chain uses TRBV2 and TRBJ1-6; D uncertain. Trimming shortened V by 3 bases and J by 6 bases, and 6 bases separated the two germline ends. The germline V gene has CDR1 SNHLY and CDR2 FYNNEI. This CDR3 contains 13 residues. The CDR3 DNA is TGTGCCAGCAGTGATGAGGGTAATTCACCCCTCCACTTT. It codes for CASSDEGNSPLHF.

CDR3 residues: CSVKAGFGDRGRYEQYF. The CDR3 DNA is TGCAGCGTGAAGGCGGGTTTTGGGGACAGGGGGCGGTACGAGCAGTACTTC. The chain links TRBV29-1 to TRBJ2-7, with 12 positions matching TRBD1. The V gene end was trimmed by 6 bases and the J gene end by 4 bases; junction bases not matched to a gene: 16. The CDR3 is 17 amino acids. Per the germline V gene, CDR1 is SQVTM and CDR2 is ANQGSEA.

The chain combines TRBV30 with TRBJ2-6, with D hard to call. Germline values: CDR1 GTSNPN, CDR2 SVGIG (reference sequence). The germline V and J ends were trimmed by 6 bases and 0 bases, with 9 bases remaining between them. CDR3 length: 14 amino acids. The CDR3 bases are TGTGCCTGCAACGGGCCCTCTGGGGCCAACGTCCTGACTTTC. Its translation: CACNGPSGANVLTF.

The CDR3 nucleotides read TGTGCCAGCAGTGATGCTCCTCAGACAGGGATATGGTTCTTC. This codes for CASSDAPQTGIWFF. The chain has TRBV6-1 and TRBJ2-1, with 7 bases lining up with TRBD1. Germline CDR1 MNHNS, CDR2 SASEGT. This CDR3 comprises 14 residues. Trimming removed 3 bases from V and 15 bases from J; junction bases left unmatched: 14.

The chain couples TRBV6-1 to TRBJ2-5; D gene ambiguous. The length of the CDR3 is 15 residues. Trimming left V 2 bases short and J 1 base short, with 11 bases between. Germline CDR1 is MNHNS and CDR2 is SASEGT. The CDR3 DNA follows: TGTGCCAGCAGTGAAAGCAACCGTTTCCAAGAGACCCAGTACTTC. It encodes CASSESNRFQETQYF.

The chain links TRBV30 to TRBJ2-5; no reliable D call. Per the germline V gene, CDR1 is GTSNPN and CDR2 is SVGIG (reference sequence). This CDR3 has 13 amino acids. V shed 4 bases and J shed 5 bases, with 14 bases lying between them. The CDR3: CAWTPWGSETQYF. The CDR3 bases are TGTGCCTGGACTCCCTGGGGATCTGAGACCCAGTACTTC.

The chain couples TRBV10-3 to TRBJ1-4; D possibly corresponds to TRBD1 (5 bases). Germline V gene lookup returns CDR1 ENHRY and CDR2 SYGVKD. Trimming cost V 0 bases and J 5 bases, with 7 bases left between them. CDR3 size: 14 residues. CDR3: CAISESTENEKLFF. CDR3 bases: TGTGCCATCAGTGAGTCGACAGAAAATGAAAAACTGTTTTTT.

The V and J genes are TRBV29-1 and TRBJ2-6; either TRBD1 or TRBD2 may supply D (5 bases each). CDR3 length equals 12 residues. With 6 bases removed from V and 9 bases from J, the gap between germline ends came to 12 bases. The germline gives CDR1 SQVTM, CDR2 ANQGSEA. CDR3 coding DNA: TGCAGCGTCGCGAGCGGACACAACGTCCTGACTTTC. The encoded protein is CSVASGHNVLTF.

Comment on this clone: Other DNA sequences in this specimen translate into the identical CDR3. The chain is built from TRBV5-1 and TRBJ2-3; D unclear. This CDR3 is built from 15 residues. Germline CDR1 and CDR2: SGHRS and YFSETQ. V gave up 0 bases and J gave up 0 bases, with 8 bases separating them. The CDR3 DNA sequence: TGCGCCAGCAGCTTGGACGCTACTAGCACAGATACGCAGTATTTT. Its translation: CASSLDATSTDTQYF.

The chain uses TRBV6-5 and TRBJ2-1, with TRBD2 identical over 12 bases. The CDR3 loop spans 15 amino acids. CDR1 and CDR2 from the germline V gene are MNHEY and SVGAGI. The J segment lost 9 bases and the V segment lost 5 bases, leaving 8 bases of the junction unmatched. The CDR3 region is CASSNGLAGRIEQFF. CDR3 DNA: TGTGCCAGCAGTAATGGACTAGCGGGAAGAATTGAGCAGTTCTTC.

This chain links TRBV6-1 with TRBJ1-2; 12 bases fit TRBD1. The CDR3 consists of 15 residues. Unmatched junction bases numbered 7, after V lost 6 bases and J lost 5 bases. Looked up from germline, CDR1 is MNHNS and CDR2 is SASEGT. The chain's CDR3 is CASSYPGQGAYGYTF. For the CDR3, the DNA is TGTGCCAGCAGCTATCCGGGACAGGGGGCATATGGCTACACCTTC.

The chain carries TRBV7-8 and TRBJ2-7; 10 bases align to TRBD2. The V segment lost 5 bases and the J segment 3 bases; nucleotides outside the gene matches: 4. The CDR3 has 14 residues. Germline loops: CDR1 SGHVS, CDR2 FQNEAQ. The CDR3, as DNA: TGTGCCAGCAGCGGTAGCGGGAGGAGCTACGAGCAGTACTTC. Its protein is CASSGSGRSYEQYF.

CDR3 bases: TGCGCCAGCAGCTTGGACAGGGGCGTTGAGCAGTTCTTC. This sequence encodes CASSLDRGVEQFF. The V gene is TRBV5-1, the J gene TRBJ2-1; the match to TRBD1 covers 7 bases. Per the germline V gene, CDR1 is SGHRS and CDR2 is YFSETQ. Trimming at V came to 0 bases and at J to 9 bases, leaving 3 bases not matched to a gene. This CDR3 has 13 amino acids.

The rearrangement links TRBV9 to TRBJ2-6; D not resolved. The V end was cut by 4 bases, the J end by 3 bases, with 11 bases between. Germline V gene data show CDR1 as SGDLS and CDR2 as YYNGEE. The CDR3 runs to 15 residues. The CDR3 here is CASSSPKSGANVLTF. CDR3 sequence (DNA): TGTGCCAGCAGCTCCCCCAAGAGTGGGGCCAACGTCCTGACTTTC.

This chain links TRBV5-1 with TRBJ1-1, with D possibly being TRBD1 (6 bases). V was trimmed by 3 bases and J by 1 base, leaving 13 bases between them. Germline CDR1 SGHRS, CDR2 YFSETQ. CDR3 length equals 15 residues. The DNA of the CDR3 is TGCGCCAGCAGCTCCGGGACAACCGAGAACACTGAAGCTTTCTTT. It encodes CASSSGTTENTEAFF.

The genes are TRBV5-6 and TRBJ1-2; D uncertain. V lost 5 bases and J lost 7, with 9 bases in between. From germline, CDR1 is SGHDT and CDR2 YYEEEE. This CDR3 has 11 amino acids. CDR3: CASRGLGGYTF. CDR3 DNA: TGTGCCAGCAGGGGTTTGGGTGGCTACACCTTC.

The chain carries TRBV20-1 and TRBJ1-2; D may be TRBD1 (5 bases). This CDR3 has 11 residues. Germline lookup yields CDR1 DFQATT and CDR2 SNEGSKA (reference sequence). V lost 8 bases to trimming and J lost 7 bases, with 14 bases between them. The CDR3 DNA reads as TGCAGTCCCCTCCCCGGGGGTGGCTACACCTTC. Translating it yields CSPLPGGGYTF.